These 26 T cell receptor beta chains came from one sample sequenced in a study of T cell responses to AZD1222 COVID-19 vaccine. TCRdb's copy holds only in-frame clones and misses some; the assay was immunoSEQ multiplex PCR. The sample includes around 100,000 clones, roughly 90% seen only once; the top ten take 15% to 20%. This specimen was peripheral blood, taken on day 0 of AZD1222 vaccination. Every receptor here comes from an adult in good health.

The table lists this clone with a count of one. The gene calls are TRBV6-5 and TRBJ2-1; 11 bases fit TRBD1. Unmatched junction bases numbered 5, after V lost 0 bases and J lost 7 bases. Germline-derived CDR1 and CDR2 are MNHEY and SVGAGI. CDR3 length: 16 amino acids. The chain's CDR3 is CASSYSGTGGWNEQFF. CDR3 sequence (DNA): TGTGCCAGCAGTTACTCAGGGACAGGGGGATGGAATGAGCAGTTCTTC.

The chain has TRBV7-3 and TRBJ1-1; 8 nucleotides line up with TRBD1. V trimming: 0 bases; J trimming: 1 base; junction bases outside the gene matches: 7. This CDR3 region has 17 residues. Germline values: CDR1 SGHTA, CDR2 FQGTGA. CDR3 DNA: TGTGCCAGCAGCTTAACCGCCACCGGACAGGGGAACACTGAAGCTTTCTTT. This codes for CASSLTATGQGNTEAFF.

The CDR3 is CASSLSASGRAEETQYF. The CDR3 nucleotides read TGTGCCAGCAGCTTATCGGCTAGCGGGAGGGCCGAGGAGACCCAGTACTTC. V usage is TRBV7-2 and J usage is TRBJ2-5, with 12 nucleotides matching TRBD2. V shed 2 bases and J 5 bases; nucleotides not matched to a gene: 9. Germline CDR1 reads SGHTA; CDR2 reads FQGNSA. This CDR3 comprises 17 residues.

The chain has TRBV10-3 and TRBJ1-1; TRBD1 agrees at 8 bases. The CDR3 is 15 residues long. V lost 4 bases, J lost 4 bases, and 8 bases stayed unmatched. Germline V gene data show CDR1 as ENHRY and CDR2 as SYGVKD. The CDR3 DNA sequence: TGTGCCATCAGTGGCTCAGGACAGGGATCCACTGAAGCTTTCTTT. It encodes CAISGSGQGSTEAFF.

V usage is TRBV5-1 and J usage is TRBJ1-2; perhaps TRBD1 as D (6 bases). This CDR3 is 16 amino acids long. The V and J ends lost 4 bases and 2 bases respectively, with 18 bases between them. Looked up from germline, CDR1 is SGHRS and CDR2 is YFSETQ. CDR3 region: CASSPRGRTENYGYTF. CDR3 nucleotides: TGCGCCAGCAGCCCAAGGGGTAGGACAGAGAACTATGGCTACACCTTC.

In its sample, this clone was seen a few times. The CDR3 is CASSVAPTGLRDSPLHF. The CDR3 nucleotides read TGTGCCAGCAGCGTAGCCCCGACAGGGTTGAGGGATTCACCCCTCCACTTT. The chain is built from TRBV9 and TRBJ1-6; 7 bases fit TRBD1. Germline CDR1 and CDR2: SGDLS and YYNGEE. The junction had 11 bases not matched to a gene; V was cut back by 0 bases and J by 8 bases. The CDR3 covers 17 residues.

This chain joins TRBV2 and TRBJ2-3, with 7 nucleotides matching TRBD1. The CDR3 covers 15 residues. Germline values: CDR1 SNHLY, CDR2 FYNNEI. V was pared by 4 bases and J by 4 bases, with 8 bases of the junction left unmatched. The CDR3 is CASSGQGVGADTQYF. CDR3 nucleotide sequence: TGTGCCAGCAGTGGTCAGGGGGTAGGCGCAGATACGCAGTATTTT.

The chain recombines TRBV20-1 with TRBJ2-7, with 9 positions matching TRBD1. Germline CDR1 DFQATT, CDR2 SNEGSKA (reference sequence). The CDR3 extends over 11 amino acids. The J segment lost 5 bases and the V segment lost 8 bases, leaving 4 bases of the junction unmatched. The CDR3 spells CSLDRGDEQYF. In DNA, the CDR3 is TGCAGTTTGGACAGGGGTGACGAGCAGTACTTC.

The rearrangement links TRBV10-3 to TRBJ1-5; D call uncertain. Germline CDR1 reads ENHRY; CDR2 reads SYGVKD. The CDR3 is made up of 12 amino acids. V gave up 4 bases and J gave up 5 bases, with 6 bases separating them. The CDR3 coding sequence is TGTGCCATCAGTGCATCCGATCAGCCCCAGCATTTT. This translates into CAISASDQPQHF.

A single count supports this clone. V gene TRBV5-1 combines with J gene TRBJ1-2, with D unclear. This CDR3 is built from 14 residues. Germline CDR1 reads SGHRS; CDR2 reads YFSETQ. Trimming left V 0 bases short and J 2 bases short, with 8 bases between. The CDR3 nucleotides are TGCGCCAGCAGCTTGGTCGATTCGAACTATGGCTACACCTTC. It translates to CASSLVDSNYGYTF.

The rearrangement links TRBV20-1 to TRBJ1-5; D gene unclear. Trimming pared 3 bases from V and 4 bases from J, leaving 19 bases between. Germline CDR1 and CDR2: DFQATT and SNEGSKA (reference sequence). This CDR3 has 16 amino acids. The chain's CDR3 is CSASQRGLHQNQPQHF. CDR3 coding DNA: TGCAGTGCTAGTCAAAGAGGCCTCCACCAGAATCAGCCCCAGCATTTT.

The V call is TRBV6-2 or TRBV6-3, the J call TRBJ2-7; D is unclear. The V gene's germline CDR1 is MNHEY and CDR2 SVGEGT. The CDR3 length is 14 residues. V was trimmed by 4 bases and J by 4 bases, leaving 14 bases between them. The CDR3 coding sequence is TGTGCCAGCAGTTTCGACATCGCCGGGTACGAGCAGTACTTC. The encoded protein is CASSFDIAGYEQYF.

This rearrangement joins TRBV6-5 to TRBJ2-7; the match to TRBD1 covers 7 bases. Germline V gene lookup returns CDR1 MNHEY and CDR2 SVGAGI. The V gene end was trimmed by 2 bases and the J gene end by 4 bases; junction bases not matched to a gene: 8. The length of the CDR3 is 15 residues. The CDR3 DNA reads as TGTGCCAGCAGTTACGATATAAACAGGGGTTACGAGCAGTACTTC. Translated, it gives CASSYDINRGYEQYF.

In regard to this clone: Mismatch with germline at one junction end may stem from a read error. The J gene is TRBJ2-3, the V gene TRBV7-2, with 9 bases fitting TRBD2. CDR3 size: 16 residues. Germline CDR1 is SGHTA and CDR2 is FQGNSA. CDR3 sequence reads: CASRLGASGVTDTQYF. DNA of the CDR3: TGTGCCAGCAGGTTAGGGGCTAGCGGGGTCACAGATACGCAGTATTTT.

The chain employs TRBV4-2 and TRBJ1-1, with 7 bases fitting TRBD1. This CDR3 has 22 residues. V dropped 0 bases and J dropped 0; count of bases not matched to a gene: 22. The germline gives CDR1 LGHNA, CDR2 YNFKEQ. CDR3 sequence (DNA): TGTGCCAGCAGCCAAGATTTACCCGGACAGGCCAGACTGGGCACGATGAACACTGAAGCTTTCTTT. It translates to CASSQDLPGQARLGTMNTEAFF.

For this clone: The junction shows a germline mismatch at one end, possibly a read error. The V and J genes are TRBV10-3 and TRBJ1-2, with unresolved D. The CDR3 sequence is 11 residues long. CDR1 and CDR2 from the germline V gene are ENHRY and SYGVKD. The CDR3, as DNA: TGTGCCATCAGTGAGGGCTTGAGTTTGGCGTTC. Protein product: CAISEGLSLAF.

The chain carries TRBV29-1 and TRBJ1-3, with no clear D. The CDR3 sequence is 15 residues long. Germline CDR1 is SQVTM and CDR2 is ANQGSEA. V was cut by 0 bases and J by 3 bases, with 12 bases left in between. CDR3 coding DNA: TGCAGCGTTGAAGATTATTTGGGTGGTGGAAACACCATATATTTT. Translation gives CSVEDYLGGGNTIYF.

The CDR3 loop reads CASSQSIRGRHRSRETQYF. CDR3 nucleotide sequence: TGCGCCAGCAGTCAATCAATCCGGGGGCGGCATCGGTCTAGAGAGACCCAGTACTTC. The chain recombines TRBV23-1 with TRBJ2-5; D is possibly TRBD1 or TRBD2 (6 bases each). TRBV23-1 is an open reading frame, and its role is uncertain. The CDR3 has 19 residues. The V end was cut by 0 bases, the J end by 4 bases, with 24 bases between.

The chain links TRBV4-3 to TRBJ1-5; D is uncertain. There are 14 residues in the CDR3. Per the germline V gene, CDR1 is LGHNA and CDR2 is YSLEER. With 0 bases removed from V and 11 bases from J, the gap between germline ends came to 14 bases. In nucleotides, the CDR3 is TGCGCCAGCAGCCAAGATCTCACTGCGAGGACCCAGCATTTT. Protein sequence: CASSQDLTARTQHF.

The rearrangement uses TRBV19 and TRBJ1-1, with D unresolved. Trimming stripped 6 bases from V and 1 base from J, with 21 bases between. CDR3 length: 17 amino acids. Germline loops: CDR1 LNHDA, CDR2 SQIVND (reference sequence). Written as DNA, the CDR3 is TGTGCCAGTAGCCTTTTGGACCGAGGTGTTCGGAACACTGAAGCTTTCTTT. Amino acid sequence: CASSLLDRGVRNTEAFF.

The chain combines TRBV6-6 with TRBJ2-7; tentatively, D is TRBD1 or TRBD2 (5 bases each). This CDR3 spans 13 amino acids. Trimming removed 4 bases from V and 7 bases from J, with 14 bases in between. CDR1 and CDR2 from the germline V gene are MNHNY and SVGAGI (reference sequence). The CDR3 nucleotides read TGTGCCAGCAGTTTCCGGGACGCGGAGGAGCAGTACTTC. Encoded protein: CASSFRDAEEQYF.

Only a few counts were recorded for this clone. Other DNA sequences of this sample code for an identical CDR3. The rearrangement uses TRBV7-9 and TRBJ2-7; D is possibly TRBD1 (6 bases). Trimming removed 4 bases at V and 2 bases at J, with 12 bases between. The CDR3 runs to 14 residues. Germline V gene data show CDR1 as SEHNR and CDR2 as FQNEAQ (reference sequence). CDR3: CASSSGQRPYEQYF. The CDR3 DNA follows: TGTGCCAGCAGCTCCGGACAGAGACCCTACGAGCAGTACTTC. The variable domain in full, completed from reference TRBV7-9 and TRBJ2-7, reads DTGVSQNPRHKITKRGQNVTFRCDPISEHNRLYWYRQTLGQGPEFLTYFQNEAQLEKSRLLSDRFSAERPKGSFSTLEIQRTEQGDSAMYLCASSSGQRPYEQYFGPGTRLTVT.

V and J are TRBV7-2 and TRBJ1-1; 10 nucleotides line up with TRBD1. J lost 5 bases, V lost 7 bases, and 10 bases had no gene match. Germline V CDR1 and CDR2: SGHTA, FQGNSA. The CDR3 is made up of 15 amino acids. This CDR3 is CASTRTGGGWTEAFF. The CDR3 nucleotides read TGTGCCAGCACCCGGACAGGGGGAGGTTGGACTGAAGCTTTCTTT.

The V and J genes are TRBV15 and TRBJ2-7, with TRBD1 matching over 12 bases. J gave up 0 bases and V 0 bases, and 6 bases lay outside the gene matches. CDR1 LNHNV and CDR2 YYDKDF come from the germline V gene (reference sequence). This CDR3 contains 18 residues. The CDR3 DNA reads TGTGCCACCAGCAGAGATAGGGACAGGGGGCCGAGCTCCTACGAGCAGTACTTC. Translation: CATSRDRDRGPSSYEQYF.

This chain joins TRBV18 and TRBJ2-1; 8 bases fit TRBD1. Germline loops: CDR1 KGHSH, CDR2 LQKENI. The CDR3 is 15 residues long. The V and J ends lost 5 bases and 10 bases, in that order; junction bases with no gene match: 13. CDR3 amino acids: CASSLQGTGQSEQFF. The CDR3 DNA is TGTGCCAGCTCATTACAAGGGACAGGCCAGTCGGAGCAGTTCTTC.

Here the CDR3 reads CASSTRAALRAFF. CDR3 DNA sequence: TGTGCCAGTAGTACACGGGCCGCCCTCCGGGCTTTCTTT. The J gene is TRBJ1-1, the V gene TRBV19; no clear D. CDR3 length: 13 residues. Between the trimmed V and J ends, which lost 4 bases and 11 bases, there was a span of 17 bases. CDR1 and CDR2 from the germline V gene are LNHDA and SQIVND (reference sequence).